This T cell receptor beta chain was sequenced for a study of low-dose radiotherapy and immunotherapy resistance in tumors. Time point indicated: before trial treatment. This clonotype was seen repeatedly, ten times or more. First-strand cDNA relied on TRAV- and TRBV-specific primers spanning alpha and beta chains. Amplification of TCRs used a constant-region primer and V-primer adapter for about 19 PCR cycles. TCRdb recomputed calls from the reads with MiXCR, one row per CDR3 protein. The sample has fewer than 90,000 distinct CDR3 sequences, approximately 17% seen once. V gave up 5 bases and J gave up 6 bases; unmatched junction bases: 13. Germline V gives CDR1 MNHEY, CDR2 SVGEGT. This CDR3 has 15 amino acids.

The TCR originated in a male donor with prostate cancer. The chain has TRBV6-2 or TRBV6-3 and TRBJ2-7; 7 nucleotides line up with TRBD2. This sample comprised PBMCs, obtained before treatment. CDR3 DNA: TGTGCCAGCAGTGAAGTGGTGAGGGGCGGGAGCGAGCAGTACTTC. It codes for CASSEVVRGGSEQYF.